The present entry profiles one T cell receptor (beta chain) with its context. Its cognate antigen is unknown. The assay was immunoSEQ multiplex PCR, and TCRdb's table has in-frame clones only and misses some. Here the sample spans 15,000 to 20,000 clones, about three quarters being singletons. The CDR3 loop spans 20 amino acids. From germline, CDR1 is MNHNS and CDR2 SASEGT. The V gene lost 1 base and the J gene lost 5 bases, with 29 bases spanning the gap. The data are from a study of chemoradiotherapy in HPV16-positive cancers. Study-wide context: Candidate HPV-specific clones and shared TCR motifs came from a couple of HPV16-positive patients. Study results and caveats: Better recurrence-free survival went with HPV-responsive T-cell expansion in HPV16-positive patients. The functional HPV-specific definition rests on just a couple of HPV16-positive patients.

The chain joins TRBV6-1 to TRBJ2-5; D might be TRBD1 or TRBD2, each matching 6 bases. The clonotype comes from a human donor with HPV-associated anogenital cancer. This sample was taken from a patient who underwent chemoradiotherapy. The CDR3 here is CASSEEFGGGGQRRRETQYF. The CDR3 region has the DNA TGTGCCAGCAGTGAAGAGTTCGGGGGCGGCGGGCAGCGACGAAGGGAGACCCAGTACTTC.